This T cell receptor (beta chain) was recovered during a study of blood T cells in healthy people across ages. Using a J-beta primer mix together with a sample-barcoded 5' primer, a second PCR was run for about 6 to 11 cycles. Paired-end reads containing CDR3 totaled no fewer than 3 million for each sample. From the 5' RACE reads, TCRdb called clonotypes with MiXCR, one entry per CDR3 protein. The sample records 1.5 million to 2 million distinct CDR3 sequences, approximately 40% being singletons. Trimming took 6 bases from V and 0 from J, leaving 12 bases between them. CDR1 is MNHNY, CDR2 SVGAGI, per germline (reference sequence). The CDR3 consists of 16 residues. Only a few counts were recorded for this clonotype.

The chain has TRBV6-6 and TRBJ1-6; the D is unclear. This receptor was taken from a human donor in good health. The specimen was blood. The CDR3 sequence: CASRPDGSSYNSPLHF. The CDR3 region has the DNA TGTGCCAGCAGACCCGACGGTAGCTCCTATAATTCACCCCTCCACTTT.